The T cell receptor (beta chain) under discussion was sequenced for a study of cytomegalovirus exposure and HLA in healthy donors (TCRdb year 2017). Concerning the study at large: An earlier analysis of 587 of the donors reported more than 250 Gb of sequence data and around 120 million unique TCR beta sequences from some 180 million T cells. Donor age, sex, ethnicity and CMV serostatus were compiled together with the repertoire data. Both class I and class II loci were covered by HLA typing, at four-digit resolution. The genetic ancestry cluster associated with self-reported Caucasian donors included 80% to 90% of the roughly 400 genotyped donors. In a later analysis, previously published TCR beta repertoires from fewer than 750 donors were re-analyzed and high-resolution HLA genotyping was added so that TCR occurrence patterns could be studied. Across around 400 genotyped donors of the cohort, an average of roughly 200,000 unique TCR beta nucleotide sequences per donor were sequenced, and 15% to 20% of those sequences were non-productive. An early release that covered around 590 HLA-typed donors contained around 300 gigabases of sequencing data and tens of millions of unique TCR sequences. Every discovery cohort repertoire had been produced on one sequencing platform. A later genetic analysis took genome-wide SNP genotypes for about three fifths of the 666 donors and used that subset as a discovery cohort. The study used immunosequencing to profile the T cell repertoires of approximately 690 subjects and linked those repertoires to cytomegalovirus serostatus. The aim of the study was to test whether cataloging public T cell receptors could identify signatures of past pathogen exposure. The number of donors typed differed by locus, with about 629-630 for A, B, C, DRB1 and DQB1, 522 for DQA1, over 600 for DPA1, and around 450 for DPB1. Along with the roughly 670-subject first cohort, a separate validation cohort of over a hundred different subjects was used. The study combined high-throughput TCR immunosequencing, statistical association of individual TCRs with disease status, and machine learning to predict cytomegalovirus infection status. An earlier analysis of several hundred of the donors applied high-throughput TCR beta sequencing to assess whether each TCR beta V gene segment acted as functional or pseudogenic. Four to six DR-DQ haplotypes were handled as single units for association and clustering, since linkage in the cohort was strong. Rather than using new phenotypic data, the later analysis identified candidate immune exposures from TCR beta sequences and from how often those sequences occurred across donors.

What the work shows at the level of the full study, not this receptor alone: A later analysis found that HLA-associated TCR beta chains were more clonally expanded and had lower generation probabilities than equally common non-associated chains. A cluster of highly shared sequence variants was judged likely to represent a technical artifact of the sequencing pipeline. Sequencing depth was assumed to be roughly uniform across donors in the presence/absence analyses, though that assumption may not hold. A later genetic analysis associated a missense DCLRE1C variant with V-gene and J-gene trimming of TCR beta chains, and an independent cohort replicated the association. In vitro tests confirmed that three of the cytomegalovirus-associated TCR beta chains recognize cytomegalovirus antigens. It was suggested by the authors that the approach could potentially be generalized to other disease states and immunological phenotypes. Specific HLA alleles were associated with 15,000 to 20,000 TCR beta sequences at a false discovery rate of 0.05 in a later analysis. According to a later genetic analysis, donors in an Asian-associated ancestry cluster had fewer N-insertions in productive TCRs than the approximately 690-donor mean. Immune exposure information for the cohort was limited to CMV serostatus. A later analysis reported that several top co-occurrence clusters appeared linked to parvovirus B19, influenza, CMV and Epstein-Barr virus. Cytomegalovirus status was reported to be diagnosed by the classifier with high specificity and sensitivity in both the original and validation cohorts. Most TCR sequences were seen in very few donors, while some public TCRs were found in many individuals. Correlated functional status among segregating V segments might be attributable to linkage disequilibrium, but an unknown experimental factor could not be ruled out. Strong co-occurrence of HLA alleles, especially DR and DQ, made assigning TCR associations to individual alleles difficult. In the study, roughly 160 TCR beta chains were listed as associated with cytomegalovirus. Because counts were too low, seventeen rarely observed V segments, including chromosome 9 orphons, were left out of the earlier analysis of 587 of the donors. The cohort was sequenced for TCR beta chains only, and without alpha or paired-chain data the features that could be detected were limited. Broadly in line with IMGT annotations, most TCR beta V segments showed up in productive rearrangements about 87% or about 30% of the time in an earlier analysis of about 500 of the donors. A further reported finding was that TCR beta sequences accurately predicted the HLA-A and HLA-B alleles for most subjects in the first cohort. Most CMV-associated TCR beta chains appeared to be HLA-restricted in a later analysis, and the HLA associations seemed to be driven largely by CMV exposure. Because HLA typing was missing for some donors at each locus, association tests included only the typed subset. A later analysis found that TCR association rates varied across HLA loci, with DRB1 alleles showing the most associated TCRs and HLA-C alleles the fewest. Because the 87-base-pair reads could not distinguish some IMGT-functional V segments, including TRBV6-2 and TRBV6-3, those segments were excluded.

CDR1 and CDR2 (MDHEN, SYDVKM) derive from the germline V gene. Here V drops 3 bases and J drops 7 bases, and the junction holds 5 bases not matched to any gene. Its CDR3 holds 16 amino acids, cysteine through phenylalanine. Only the CDR3 region is kept as DNA, spanning 48 bases read in frame from base 1. This clone appeared a single time. Its antigen is still unknown. Per-base quality was not reported, and no clone a single base away is much larger than it. The method behind the library was the immunoSEQ multiplex PCR assay. A mixture of 60 forward primers for TCR Vbeta segments and 13 reverse primers for TCR Jbeta segments was used in the multiplex PCR. The CDR3 region of rearranged TCR beta genes was amplified from genomic DNA by a multiplex PCR assay. On the Illumina HiSeq System, the amplified TCR beta libraries were sequenced as 87-base-pair reads. The study's processing was this. A later analysis counted about 80 million unique TCR beta chains across the 650 to 700 repertoires, and some 11 million of these chains were shared by at least two donors. To remove PCR and sequencing errors, raw reads were error-corrected and collapsed into unique sequences using a nearest-neighbor algorithm that merged closely related sequences. V, D and J gene segments were assigned by aligning CDR3 sequences to IMGT reference sequences. Each retained sequence needed at least a six-nucleotide match to both a V gene segment and a J gene segment. A rearrangement counted as productive if the CDR3 had no stop codons and remained in frame with V and J, and every other rearrangement counted as non-productive. Following IMGT convention, CDR3 was defined as the stretch from the second conserved V-encoded cysteine up to the conserved J-encoded phenylalanine. Sequences without an unambiguous match to a single V gene segment were excluded from the earlier analysis of 450 to 750 of the donors. An earlier analysis of a few hundred of the donors called V segments functional above 56.7% productive rearrangements and segregating when the between-donor standard deviation exceeded 5%. A statistical classification framework was developed to diagnose cytomegalovirus status using the catalog of TCR beta chain sequences. A later analysis assigned V and J genes by comparing TCR nucleotide sequences with IMGT/GENE-DB human TR gene sequences. A later analysis assigned CDR3 sequences and most-parsimonious VDJ recombination scenarios with the TCRdist pipeline. A later analysis defined each TCR beta chain by its CDR3 amino acid sequence plus V-gene family, and excluded reads lacking a unique V-gene family. In a later analysis, 450 to 600 highly shared, low-generation-probability nucleotide sequences were removed to address suspected cross-contamination and a sequencing artifact. A later analysis calculated a clonal expansion index for each public chain from normalized within-repertoire ranks of inferred template counts. A later analysis computed generation probabilities with a VDJ recombination model fitted to out-of-frame rearrangements, and checked the results against IGoR. Hypergeometric tests were used in a later analysis to score TCR-TCR, TCR-HLA and TCR-CMV co-occurrence, with a repertoire-size bias correction applied to the TCR pairs. A later analysis estimated false discovery rates by permuting HLA or CMV assignments 20 times. In a later analysis, co-occurring TCRs were grouped using DBSCAN, with TCRdist sequence similarity added in when clustering inside HLA-allele-positive subsets. Repertoires with fewer than 30,000 or more than 120,000 public chains were left out of co-occurrence clustering, as were roughly five repertoires with anomalous nucleotide sharing. The source is immuneACCESS, and TCRdb retained only in-frame sequences with V and J called. Part of the clones is not carried over; for the studies checked, unresolved V genes explain less than half of this, and the remainder is unexplained. D and trimming come from the DNA, and the V and J calls and clone size come from that table. The table for this sample lists some 150,000 clones; about 76% of them were counted only once. The ten largest account for approximately 4% of the sample.

The cohort consisted of hundreds of healthy bone marrow donors. At the time of sampling, all cohort members were nominally healthy, though unrecorded immune exposures were likely present. The donor tested CMV seronegative and was one of the 352 seronegative cohort members. A peripheral blood sample was provided by each donor, and peripheral blood mononuclear cells were used for TCR beta sequencing. The Qiagen DNeasy Blood Extraction Kit was used to extract genomic DNA from the blood cell samples. Rearrangement joined TRBV28 to TRBJ2-1, and 14 junctional nucleotides match TRBD2. This TCR came from a man aged 18 to 29 in good health and CMV-seronegative. The sequenced material came from PBMCs. The nucleotide sequence reads as follows: TGTGCCAGCAGTTTGCCGGGACTAGCGGGAGATAATGAGCAGTTCTTC. Translation gives CASSLPGLAGDNEQFF.